This T cell receptor (beta chain) emerged from a study of OX40 agonist ivuxolimab in advanced cancers. Germline values: CDR1 SGHVS, CDR2 FQNEAQ. Trimming took 3 bases from V and 1 from J; bases not matched to a gene: 1. The CDR3 runs to 15 residues. Data came from immunoSEQ multiplex PCR; TCRdb stores just in-frame clones and leaves some out. The sample carries 65,000 to 80,000 clones, roughly nine tenths recorded once. This clone was recorded only once. This specimen consisted of CD4+ or CD8+ T cells sorted from blood, obtained in a trial of the OX40 agonist ivuxolimab. The rearrangement links TRBV7-8 to TRBJ2-1; 9 nucleotides agree with TRBD1. The origin of this receptor is an adult with an advanced solid tumor such as melanoma, head and neck, liver or kidney cancer. The DNA for the CDR3 is TGTGCCAGCAGCTTGACAGGGGGTTCCTACAATGAGCAGTTCTTC. This encodes CASSLTGGSYNEQFF. The variable domain in full, completed from reference TRBV7-8 and TRBJ2-1, reads GAGVSQSPRYKVAKRGQDVALRCDPISGHVSLFWYQQALGQGPEFLTYFQNEAQLDKSGLPSDRFFAERPEGSVSTLKIQRTQQEDSAVYLCASSLTGGSYNEQFFGPGTRLTVL.